Below are 21 T cell receptor beta chains sequenced from a single sample in a study of T cell changes during pregnancy in multiple sclerosis. TCRdb's copy holds only in-frame clones and misses some; the assay was immunoSEQ multiplex PCR. The table records approximately 70,000 clones, nearly 95% of them present only once. Here the sequenced sample was CD4+ T cells from peripheral blood mononuclear cells, taken after pregnancy. The source is a female donor with multiple sclerosis, enrolled in a pregnancy study.

The CDR3 DNA follows: TGTGCCAGCTCACCACAGTCCCGGGACAGGGGCGAGACCCAGTACTTC. It translates to CASSPQSRDRGETQYF. V usage is TRBV18 and J usage is TRBJ2-5, with 10 bases that match TRBD1. With V trimmed by 1 base and J by 5 bases, 7 bases remained unmatched. The CDR3 length is 16 residues. The germline V gene has CDR1 KGHSH and CDR2 LQKENI.

V gene TRBV5-1 combines with J gene TRBJ1-5; TRBD1 might be the D (5 bases). The germline CDR1 and CDR2 sequences are SGHRS and YFSETQ. The CDR3 sequence is 13 residues long. Trimming pared 1 base from V and 5 bases from J, leaving 7 bases between. CDR3 sequence: CASSLSRDQPQHF. The CDR3 DNA sequence: TGCGCCAGCAGCTTGTCCAGGGATCAGCCCCAGCATTTT.

J is TRBJ2-7 and V is TRBV11-1; TRBD2 might be the D (6 bases). This CDR3 spans 15 amino acids. CDR1 is SGHAT and CDR2 is FQDESV in the germline V gene (reference sequence). Trimming took off 2 bases at V and 0 bases at J, with 11 bases between the two ends. Here the CDR3 reads CASSLLANPSYEQYF. CDR3 coding DNA: TGTGCCAGCAGCTTACTAGCGAACCCCTCCTACGAGCAGTACTTC.

The chain recombines TRBV27 with TRBJ2-3; 8 bases map to TRBD2. This CDR3 is built from 14 residues. From germline, CDR1 is MNHEY and CDR2 SMNVEV (reference sequence). V lost 6 bases, J lost 5 bases, and 7 bases stayed unmatched. The CDR3 DNA reads TGTGCCAGCAGGCTAGCGGGCCGGGGAGATACGCAGTATTTT. Amino acid sequence: CASRLAGRGDTQYF.

The J gene is TRBJ2-7, the V gene TRBV27; D is uncertain. This CDR3 spans 14 amino acids. The germline gives CDR1 MNHEY, CDR2 SMNVEV (reference sequence). Trimming stripped 4 bases from V and 2 bases from J, with 12 bases between. The CDR3 sequence: CASSSSGPPYEQYF. CDR3 in DNA: TGTGCCAGCAGTTCCTCTGGGCCCCCCTACGAGCAGTACTTC.

This chain connects TRBV4-2 to TRBJ2-1; D gene uncertain. Germline CDR1 LGHNA, CDR2 YNFKEQ. This CDR3 contains 17 residues. Trimming pared 3 bases from V and 8 bases from J, leaving 23 bases between. CDR3 protein: CASSHVARPQNTDEQFF. The CDR3 DNA reads as TGTGCCAGCAGCCATGTGGCTCGCCCGCAAAATACCGATGAGCAGTTCTTC.

The V and J genes are TRBV10-3 and TRBJ2-3; D is possibly TRBD2 (5 bases). V shed 2 bases and J shed 0 bases, with 18 bases lying between them. Germline V gene data show CDR1 as ENHRY and CDR2 as SYGVKD. This CDR3 is built from 18 residues. CDR3 bases: TGTGCCATCAGTGAGCCTTCTTCGAGCGGCACAAGCACAGATACGCAGTATTTT. As protein: CAISEPSSSGTSTDTQYF.

This clone is a singleton in its sample. V and J are TRBV30 and TRBJ1-6; D not certain. This CDR3 is 15 amino acids long. The germline V gene has CDR1 GTSNPN and CDR2 SVGIG (reference sequence). Trimming removed 0 bases from V and 8 bases from J, with 14 bases in between. The CDR3 DNA is TGTGCCTGGAGTGTGGCGAGACGGGTGGATTCACCCCTCCACTTT. This translates into CAWSVARRVDSPLHF.

V usage is TRBV7-2 and J usage is TRBJ2-3, with D unresolved. V was cut by 5 bases and J by 6 bases, with 9 bases left in between. CDR1 is SGHTA, CDR2 FQGNSA, per germline. The CDR3 length is 12 residues. CDR3 nucleotide sequence: TGTGCCAGCAGCCCCTGGCGGGATACGCAGTATTTT. This sequence encodes CASSPWRDTQYF.

This chain connects TRBV27 to TRBJ2-4, with 9 bases that match TRBD1. Trimming at V came to 8 bases and at J to 0 bases, leaving 8 bases not matched to a gene. This CDR3 comprises 16 residues. The germline gives CDR1 MNHEY, CDR2 SMNVEV (reference sequence). CDR3 loop: CASHPGQGLAKNIQYF. CDR3 DNA: TGTGCCAGCCACCCTGGACAGGGGCTAGCCAAAAACATTCAGTACTTC.

This chain links TRBV7-2 with TRBJ2-7; 7 bases are shared with TRBD1. After removal of 0 bases from V and 5 bases from J, the junction contained 7 bases not matched to a gene. The CDR3 totals 15 residues. Germline V gives CDR1 SGHTA, CDR2 FQGNSA. CDR3 amino acids: CASSLAPGQIHEQYF. CDR3 in DNA: TGTGCCAGCAGCTTAGCTCCGGGACAGATACACGAGCAGTACTTC.

This chain links TRBV15 with TRBJ2-7; a weak D match, TRBD1 (6 bases). Germline CDR1 is LNHNV and CDR2 is YYDKDF (reference sequence). The CDR3 is 14 amino acids. V lost 0 bases, J lost 6 bases, and 12 bases lay in between. The CDR3 DNA reads TGTGCCACCAGCAGAGATCAGGCAGGGGTCGAGCAGTACTTC. Its translation: CATSRDQAGVEQYF.

A few counts support this clone. The chain uses TRBV28 and TRBJ1-2; no clear D gene. V lost 3 bases and J 3 bases, leaving 8 bases between the germline ends. Germline assignment: CDR1 MDHEN and CDR2 SYDVKM. The CDR3 is made up of 13 amino acids. The CDR3 coding sequence is TGTGCCAGCAGTTTGTGGGGAGACTATGGCTACACCTTC. Translation: CASSLWGDYGYTF.

The rearrangement joins TRBV7-2 to TRBJ2-1, with 12 bases fitting TRBD1. The CDR3 is 16 residues long. V dropped 1 base and J dropped 4; count of bases not matched to a gene: 2. Germline V gene lookup returns CDR1 SGHTA and CDR2 FQGNSA. The CDR3 reads CASSLGDRGRYNEQFF. As DNA, the CDR3 is TGTGCCAGCAGCTTAGGGGACAGGGGGCGATACAATGAGCAGTTCTTC.

The chain combines TRBV7-9 with TRBJ1-6; TRBD1 matches 9 bases. Per the germline V gene, CDR1 is SEHNR and CDR2 is FQNEAQ (reference sequence). With 4 bases clipped from V and 4 bases from J, the junction kept 8 bases outside the gene matches. The CDR3 consists of 17 residues. CDR3 sequence reads: CASSSRPGTGYNSPLHF. The CDR3 DNA sequence: TGTGCCAGCAGCTCCCGTCCCGGGACAGGGTATAATTCACCCCTCCACTTT. Full variable domain (missing parts from reference TRBV7-9 and TRBJ1-6): DTGVSQNPRHKITKRGQNVTFRCDPISEHNRLYWYRQTLGQGPEFLTYFQNEAQLEKSRLLSDRFSAERPKGSFSTLEIQRTEQGDSAMYLCASSSRPGTGYNSPLHFGNGTRLTVT.

The CDR3 sequence is CAIRGQRSTDTQYF. The DNA of the CDR3 is TGTGCCATCAGGGGACAGCGGTCCACAGATACGCAGTATTTT. The J gene is TRBJ2-3, the V gene TRBV10-3; 7 nucleotides align to TRBD1. Germline CDR1 ENHRY, CDR2 SYGVKD. This CDR3 spans 14 amino acids. With 6 bases clipped from V and 2 bases from J, the junction kept 5 bases outside the gene matches.

This rearrangement joins TRBV4-2 to TRBJ2-5; TRBD2 is a possible D gene (6 bases). The CDR3 is 13 amino acids. Germline-derived CDR1 and CDR2 are LGHNA and YNFKEQ. Trimming removed 3 bases at V and 7 bases at J, with 12 bases between. This CDR3 reads CASSQGISGTQYF. The CDR3 DNA reads TGTGCCAGCAGCCAGGGTATTAGCGGGACCCAGTACTTC.

CDR3: CASRNEGQTNTIYF. CDR3 sequence (DNA): TGTGCCAGTAGAAACGAGGGACAGACGAACACCATATATTTT. This rearrangement joins TRBV19 to TRBJ1-3; TRBD1 matches at 7 bases. Germline V gives CDR1 LNHDA, CDR2 SQIVND (reference sequence). V was pared by 6 bases and J by 7 bases, with 9 bases of the junction left unmatched. This CDR3 region has 14 residues.

CDR3 coding DNA: TGTGCCAGCAGTTTTAAATTCGGGACAGGGTACACTGAAGCTTTCTTT. Protein product: CASSFKFGTGYTEAFF. The V call is TRBV27, the J call TRBJ1-1; TRBD1 aligns across 9 bases. The CDR3 length is 16 residues. The V gene end was trimmed by 3 bases and the J gene end by 3 bases; junction bases not matched to a gene: 8. Germline CDR1 reads MNHEY; CDR2 reads SMNVEV (reference sequence).

The rearrangement joins TRBV2 to TRBJ2-7, with 10 nucleotides matching TRBD2. The germline V gene has CDR1 SNHLY and CDR2 FYNNEI. The CDR3 totals 15 residues. J lost 4 bases, V lost 6 bases, and 9 bases had no gene match. The CDR3 is CASSTTSSGSYEQYF. CDR3 sequence (DNA): TGTGCCAGCAGCACCACCTCTAGCGGGAGTTACGAGCAGTACTTC.

This rearrangement joins TRBV19 to TRBJ1-3, with D possibly TRBD1 on 6 matching bases. CDR1 and CDR2 (germline): LNHDA, SQIVND (reference sequence). This CDR3 has 15 amino acids. With 5 bases removed from V and 2 bases from J, the gap between germline ends came to 13 bases. As DNA, the CDR3 is TGTGCCAGTAGTTCCACAGGGTCGGCTGGAAACACCATATATTTT. It is translated as CASSSTGSAGNTIYF.